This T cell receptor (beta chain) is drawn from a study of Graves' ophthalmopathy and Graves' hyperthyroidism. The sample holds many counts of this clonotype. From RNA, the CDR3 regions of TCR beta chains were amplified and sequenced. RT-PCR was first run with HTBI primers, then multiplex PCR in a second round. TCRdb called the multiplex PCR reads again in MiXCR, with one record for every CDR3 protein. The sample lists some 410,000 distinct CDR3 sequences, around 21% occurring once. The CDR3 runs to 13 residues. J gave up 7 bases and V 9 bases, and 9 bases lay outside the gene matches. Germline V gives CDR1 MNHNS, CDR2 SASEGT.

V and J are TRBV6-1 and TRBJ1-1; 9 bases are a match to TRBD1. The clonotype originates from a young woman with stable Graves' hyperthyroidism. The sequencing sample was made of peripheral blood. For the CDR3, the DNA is TGTGCCAGTACTACAGGGGGCTTTGGTGAAGCTTTCTTT. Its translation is CASTTGGFGEAFF.